The T cell receptor (beta chain) under discussion was sequenced for a study of blood T cell repertoires in COVID-19. Across the whole study: Acute and convalescent COVID-19 samples came from the United States, Italy and Spain. T cells, B-cell-depleted T cells, or PBMCs provided the cDNA or gDNA that served as material.

Original methodology: Amplifying reference gene primers gave estimates of nucleated cell counts. Method: immunoSEQ multiplex PCR; TCRdb's copy keeps in-frame clones and lacks some. The V and J calls and clone size come from that table; D and trimming were worked out from the DNA. This table has 150,000 to 200,000 clones, roughly 87% appearing once. Germline CDR1 reads LGHNA; CDR2 reads YNFKEQ. With 0 bases removed from V and 2 bases from J, the gap between germline ends came to 11 bases. The length of the CDR3 is 17 residues. The receptor was isolated from a woman in her forties or fifties with acute or convalescent COVID-19. The specimen was peripheral blood. V and J are TRBV4-2 and TRBJ1-6, with D maybe TRBD1 (6 bases). CDR3 protein: CASSQDLGGAYNSPLHF. The CDR3 DNA is TGTGCCAGCAGCCAAGACCTAGGGGGAGCCTATAATTCACCCCTCCACTTT.